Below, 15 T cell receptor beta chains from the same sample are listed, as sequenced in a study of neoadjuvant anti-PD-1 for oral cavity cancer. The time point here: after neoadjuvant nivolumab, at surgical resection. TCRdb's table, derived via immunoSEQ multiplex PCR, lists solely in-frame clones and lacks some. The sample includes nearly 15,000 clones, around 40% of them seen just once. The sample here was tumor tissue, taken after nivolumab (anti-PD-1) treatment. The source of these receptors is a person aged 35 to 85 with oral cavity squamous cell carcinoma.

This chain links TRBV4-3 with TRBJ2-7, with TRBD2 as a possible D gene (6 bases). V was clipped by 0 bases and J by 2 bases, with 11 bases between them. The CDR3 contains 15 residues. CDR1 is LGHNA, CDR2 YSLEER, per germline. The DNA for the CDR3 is TGCGCCAGCAGCCAAGATTCACAGCGGGCCTACGAGCAGTACTTC. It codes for CASSQDSQRAYEQYF.

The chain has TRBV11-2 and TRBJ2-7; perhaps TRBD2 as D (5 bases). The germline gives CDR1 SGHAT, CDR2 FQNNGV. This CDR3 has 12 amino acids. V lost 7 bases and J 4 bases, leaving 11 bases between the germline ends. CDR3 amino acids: CASTEERYEQYF. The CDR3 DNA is TGTGCCAGCACCGAGGAGCGGTACGAGCAGTACTTC.

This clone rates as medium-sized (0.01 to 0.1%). DNA of the CDR3: TGTGCCAGCAGCCAAGATTGGCTGAACTATGGCTACACCTTC. Protein sequence: CASSQDWLNYGYTF. The chain is built from TRBV14 and TRBJ1-2; D is unclear. This CDR3 has 14 amino acids. CDR1 and CDR2 from the germline V gene are SGHDN and FVKESK. The V end lost 0 bases, the J end lost 2 bases, and 7 bases lay between the germline ends.

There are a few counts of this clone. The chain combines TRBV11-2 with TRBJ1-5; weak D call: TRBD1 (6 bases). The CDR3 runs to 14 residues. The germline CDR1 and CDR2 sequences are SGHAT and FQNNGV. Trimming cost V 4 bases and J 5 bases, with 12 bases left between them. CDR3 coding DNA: TGTGCCAGCAGCTCCGGACAGCCATATCAGCCCCAGCATTTT. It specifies CASSSGQPYQPQHF.

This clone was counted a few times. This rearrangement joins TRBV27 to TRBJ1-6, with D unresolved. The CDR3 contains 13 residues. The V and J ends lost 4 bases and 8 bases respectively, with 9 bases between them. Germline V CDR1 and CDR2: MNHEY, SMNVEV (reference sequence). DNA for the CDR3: TGTGCCAGCAGTTCGATCCCGGATTCACCCCTCCACTTT. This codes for CASSSIPDSPLHF.

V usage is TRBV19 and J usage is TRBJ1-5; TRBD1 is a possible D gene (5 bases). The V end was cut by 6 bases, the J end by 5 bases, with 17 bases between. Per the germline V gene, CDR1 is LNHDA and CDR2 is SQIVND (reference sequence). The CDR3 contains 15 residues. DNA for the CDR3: TGTGCCAGTAGAGACGACAGAGAGTACGATCAGCCCCAGCATTTT. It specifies CASRDDREYDQPQHF.

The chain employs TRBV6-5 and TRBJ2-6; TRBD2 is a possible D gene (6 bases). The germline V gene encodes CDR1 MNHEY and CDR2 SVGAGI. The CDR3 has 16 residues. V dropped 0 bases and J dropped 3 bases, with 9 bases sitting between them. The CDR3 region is CASSYSGGGGANVLTF. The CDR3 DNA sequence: TGTGCCAGCAGTTACTCTGGGGGAGGTGGGGCCAACGTCCTGACTTTC.

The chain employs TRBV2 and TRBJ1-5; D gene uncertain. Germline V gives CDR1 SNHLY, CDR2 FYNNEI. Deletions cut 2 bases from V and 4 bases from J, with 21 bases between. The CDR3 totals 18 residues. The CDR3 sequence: CASSETNAQAVNNQPQHF. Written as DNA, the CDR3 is TGTGCCAGCAGTGAAACCAATGCCCAAGCAGTTAATAATCAGCCCCAGCATTTT.

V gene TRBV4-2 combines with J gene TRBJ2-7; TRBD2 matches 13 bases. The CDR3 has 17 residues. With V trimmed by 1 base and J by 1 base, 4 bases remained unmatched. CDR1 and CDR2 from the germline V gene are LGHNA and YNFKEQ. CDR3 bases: TGTGCCAGCAGCCAAGGCCCGGGACTAGCGGGGTCCTACGAGCAGTACTTC. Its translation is CASSQGPGLAGSYEQYF.

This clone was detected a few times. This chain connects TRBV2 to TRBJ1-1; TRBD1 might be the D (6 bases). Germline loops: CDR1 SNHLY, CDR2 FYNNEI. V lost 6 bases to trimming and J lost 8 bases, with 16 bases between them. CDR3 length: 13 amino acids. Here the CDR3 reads CASSFRGKEEAFF. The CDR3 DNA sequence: TGTGCCAGCAGCTTCAGGGGTAAGGAAGAAGCTTTCTTT.

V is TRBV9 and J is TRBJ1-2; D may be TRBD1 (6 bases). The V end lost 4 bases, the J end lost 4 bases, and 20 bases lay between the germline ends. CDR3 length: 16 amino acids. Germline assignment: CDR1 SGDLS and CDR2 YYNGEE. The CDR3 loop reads CASSPTHTQGSYGYTF. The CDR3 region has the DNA TGTGCCAGCAGCCCTACCCATACACAGGGCTCCTATGGCTACACCTTC.

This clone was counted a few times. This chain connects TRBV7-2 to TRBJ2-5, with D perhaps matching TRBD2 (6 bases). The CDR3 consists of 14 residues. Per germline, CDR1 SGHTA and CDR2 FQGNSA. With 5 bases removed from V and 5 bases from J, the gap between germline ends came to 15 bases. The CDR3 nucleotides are TGTGCCAGCAGCCCCGAGACTAGAGGGGAGACCCAGTACTTC. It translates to CASSPETRGETQYF.

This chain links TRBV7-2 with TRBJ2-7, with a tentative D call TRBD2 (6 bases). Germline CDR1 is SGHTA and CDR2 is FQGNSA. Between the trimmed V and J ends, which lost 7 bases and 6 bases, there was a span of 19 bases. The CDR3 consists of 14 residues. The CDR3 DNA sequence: TGTGCCAGCAATTTCCGGCAGGGAGGCGGCGAGCAGTACTTC. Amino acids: CASNFRQGGGEQYF.

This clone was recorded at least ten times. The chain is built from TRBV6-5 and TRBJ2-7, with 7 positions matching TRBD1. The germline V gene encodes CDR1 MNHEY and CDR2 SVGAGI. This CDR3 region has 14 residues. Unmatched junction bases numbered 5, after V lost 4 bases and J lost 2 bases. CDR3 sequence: CASSSGQAPYEQYF. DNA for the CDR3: TGTGCCAGCAGTTCCGGACAGGCCCCCTACGAGCAGTACTTC.

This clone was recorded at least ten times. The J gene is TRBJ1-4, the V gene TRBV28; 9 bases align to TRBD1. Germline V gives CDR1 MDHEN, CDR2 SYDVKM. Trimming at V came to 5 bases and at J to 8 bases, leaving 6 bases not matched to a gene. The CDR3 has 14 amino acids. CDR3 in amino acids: CASSEQGAQEKLFF. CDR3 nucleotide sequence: TGTGCCAGCAGTGAACAGGGGGCACAAGAAAAACTGTTTTTT.